This TCR beta chain came from a study of identical twins. Whole-study findings and limits: Diverse VJ usage suggested most zero-insertion clonotypes were not invariant T cells. Within twin pairs, the out-of-frame alpha sequences they shared showed excess low generation probability. With abundant cord blood beta clonotypes, insertions were fewer; memory repertoires showed no such pattern.

Germline CDR1 reads SGHRS; CDR2 reads YFSETQ. V lost 3 bases, J lost 6 bases, and 20 bases lay in between. This CDR3 is 16 amino acids long. TCRdb passed the 5' RACE reads through MiXCR, listing each CDR3 protein once. The table includes approximately 500,000 distinct CDR3 sequences, over 12% detected once. Concerning this clonotype: Its target is not known.

This same sample was also taken into another study, of yellow fever vaccine responses in identical twins. From that study: Twins reportedly had a vaccine T cell response that seemed partly convergent, partly personalized.

The V call is TRBV5-1, the J call TRBJ2-3, with D possibly being TRBD2 (7 bases). Sequencing was done on a sample of CD4+ T cells sorted from blood. The origin of this receptor is a woman aged 18-35 years in good health. DNA of the CDR3: TGCGCCAGCAGCTCCCCCGTGGGGGGGGCGACGGATACGCAGTATTTT. It codes for CASSSPVGGATDTQYF.